The rows below give T cell receptor beta chains drawn from one sample of a study of post-analysis software for immune sequencing data. TCRdb called the PCR reads again in MiXCR, with one record for every CDR3 protein. This sample yields around 440,000 distinct CDR3 sequences, of which nearly 45% are seen a single time; over 10% belongs to the top ten. Sequences were obtained from blood. These receptors were obtained from a girl aged 10 to 17 with multiple sclerosis. The CDR3 runs from the conserved cysteine through the conserved F or W. Each record gives: V gene, J gene, D gene, clone size, CDR3 protein, CDR3 DNA. A D gene is named only where the DNA matches it firmly. Expanded clones get a size class; other rows say once, few or many, or leave the size out.

>TRBV2|TRBJ2-5|NA|NA
CASSPGTPQETQYF
TGTGCCAGCAGTCCCGGGACTCCACAAGAGACCCAGTACTTC
>TRBV28|TRBJ2-3|TRBD2|NA
CASSLGGSATDTQYF
TGTGCCAGCAGTTTGGGCGGGAGTGCCACAGATACGCAGTATTTT
>TRBV4-3|TRBJ2-7|NA|NA
CASSHSVPTYEQYF
TGCGCCAGCAGCCATAGCGTACCGACCTACGAGCAGTACTTC
>TRBV15|TRBJ2-1|NA|NA
CATSRDRANNEQFF
TGTGCCACCAGCAGAGATAGGGCGAACAATGAGCAGTTCTTC
>TRBV7-2|TRBJ2-3|NA|NA
CASSPGSKDTQYF
TGTGCCAGCAGCCCGGGAAGCAAAGATACGCAGTATTTT
>TRBV15|TRBJ2-3|TRBD2|NA
CATRPSYVAGEQPGTQYF
TGTGCCACCAGACCCTCCTATGTAGCGGGAGAACAGCCTGGTACGCAGTATTTT
>TRBV7-3|TRBJ2-3|NA|NA
CASSRVSADTQYF
TGTGCCAGCAGCCGTGTATCGGCAGATACGCAGTATTTT
>TRBV2|TRBJ2-3|NA|NA
CASSEDPGGPWTDTQYF
TGTGCCAGCAGTGAAGACCCCGGGGGCCCTTGGACAGATACGCAGTATTTT
>TRBV10-3|TRBJ2-5|NA|NA
CAISESISSQETQYF
TGTGCCATCAGTGAGTCGATTAGCAGCCAAGAGACCCAGTACTTC
>TRBV27|TRBJ2-7|NA|few
CASSSKTKDGVSYEQYF
TGTGCCAGCAGTTCAAAGACGAAGGACGGAGTATCCTACGAGCAGTACTTC
>TRBV20-1|TRBJ2-7|NA|NA
CSAKGLYNEQYF
TGCAGTGCAAAGGGATTATACAATGAGCAGTACTTC
>TRBV2|TRBJ1-2|NA|once
CASSPGPFSGYTF
TGTGCCAGCAGTCCGGGACCCTTTTCTGGCTACACCTTC
>TRBV5-8|TRBJ2-6|NA|NA
CASRTGWGFGANVLTF
TGTGCCAGCAGAACCGGTTGGGGCTTTGGGGCCAACGTCCTGACTTTC
>TRBV12-3/TRBV12-4|TRBJ2-1|NA|NA
CASTKPGPYNEQFF
TGTGCCAGCACCAAACCGGGTCCATACAATGAGCAGTTCTTC
>TRBV20-1|TRBJ1-1|NA|NA
CSARDARRNTEAFF
TGCAGTGCTAGAGACGCACGGCGGAACACTGAAGCTTTCTTT
>TRBV6-6|TRBJ2-1|NA|few
CASSYLGPNEQFF
TGTGCCAGCAGTTACTTAGGGCCCAATGAGCAGTTCTTC
>TRBV4-1|TRBJ2-7|TRBD2|few
CASSQPLGSGTSASRRPYEQYF
TGCGCCAGCAGCCAACCGCTCGGGTCCGGGACTAGCGCCAGTAGGAGGCCCTACGAGCAGTACTTC
>TRBV12-3/TRBV12-4|TRBJ1-1|NA|medium-sized
CASSFDGKMNTEAFF
TGTGCCAGCAGTTTTGACGGAAAGATGAACACTGAAGCTTTCTTT
>TRBV25-1|TRBJ1-2|NA|few
CASSQFVRDGYTF
TGTGCCAGCAGTCAATTTGTCAGGGATGGCTACACCTTC
>TRBV7-3|TRBJ2-7|NA|NA
CASSSPNTYEQYF
TGTGCCAGCAGCTCCCCTAATACCTACGAGCAGTACTTT
>TRBV5-1|TRBJ2-1|NA|few
CASSPGSVTRGDWNEQFF
TGCGCCAGCAGCCCCGGCTCGGTCACTAGAGGGGACTGGAATGAGCAGTTCTTC
>TRBV20-1|TRBJ2-1|NA|NA
CSARDRSYNEQFF
TGCAGTGCTAGAGATAGGAGCTACAATGAGCAGTTCTTC
>TRBV11-2|TRBJ2-7|TRBD2|few
CASSLPGLAEYEQYF
TGTGCCAGCAGCTTACCGGGACTAGCGGAGTACGAGCAGTACTTC
>TRBV7-9|TRBJ2-5|NA|NA
CASSARPPKETQYF
TGTGCCAGCAGCGCCCGACCACCCAAAGAGACCCAGTACTTC
>TRBV27|TRBJ2-3|NA|NA
CASSFTSQTDTQYF
TGTGCCAGCTCCTTTACGTCACAGACAGATACGCAGTATTTT
>TRBV28|TRBJ2-7|NA|few
CASSPPSSRTESYEQYF
TGTGCCAGCAGCCCACCCTCCTCTCGGACGGAATCCTACGAGCAGTACTTC
>TRBV29-1|TRBJ2-1|NA|NA
CSAGTGQETQFF
TGCAGCGCCGGGACGGGGCAAGAGACCCAGTTCTTC
>TRBV28|TRBJ2-7|NA|NA
CASSLGTDTYEQYF
TGTGCCAGCAGCCTTGGGACTGATACCTACGAGCAGTACTTC
>TRBV9|TRBJ1-4|NA|few
CASSPSIRQSNEKLFF
TGTGCCAGCAGCCCCTCTATCCGACAGTCCAATGAAAAACTGTTTTTT
>TRBV3-1|TRBJ2-3|TRBD1|NA
CASSHGQGARTSTDTQYF
TGTGCCAGCAGCCACGGACAGGGGGCCCGGACTAGCACAGATACGCAGTATTTT
>TRBV21-1|TRBJ2-5|NA|few
CASSKAQAEAGETQYF
TGTGCCAGCAGCAAAGCCCAGGCGGAGGCAGGGGAGACCCAGTACTTC
>TRBV5-1|TRBJ2-3|NA|few
CASSLEGRRGTDTQYF
TGCGCCAGCAGCTTGGAAGGCAGGCGAGGCACAGATACGCAGTATTTT
>TRBV7-8|TRBJ2-5|TRBD1|NA
CASSGSGTGTKQYF
TGTGCCAGCAGCGGCTCCGGGACAGGGACCAAGCAGTACTTC
>TRBV28|TRBJ2-5|TRBD1|few
CASSPGTEPEETQYF
TGTGCCAGCAGTCCTGGGACAGAGCCAGAAGAGACCCAGTACTTC
>TRBV7-6|TRBJ1-1|NA|NA
CASSLAPGKNTEAFF
TGTGCCAGCAGCTTAGCGCCAGGGAAGAACACTGAAGCTTTCTTT
>TRBV7-9|TRBJ1-2|NA|many
CASSPDSSLYGYTF
TGTGCCAGCAGCCCCGACAGTTCCCTCTATGGCTACACCTTC
>TRBV11-2|TRBJ2-7|NA|few
CASSFDRTSYEQYF
TGTGCCAGCAGCTTCGACAGGACCTCCTACGAGCAGTACTTC
>TRBV3-1|TRBJ2-1|NA|NA
CASSQGPSYNEQFF
TGTGCCAGCAGCCAGGGGCCCTCCTACAATGAGCAGTTCTTC
>TRBV7-6|TRBJ2-4|TRBD2|few
CASSPRGTSGEQYF
TGTGCCAGCAGCCCCCGGGGGACTAGCGGGGAGCAGTACTTC
>TRBV7-2|TRBJ2-1|NA|NA
CASSPIGSGADSYNGQFF
TGTGCCAGCAGCCCCATCGGGTCGGGCGCCGACTCCTACAATGGGCAGTTCTTC
>TRBV7-8|TRBJ2-3|NA|few
CASSATSSADTQYF
TGTGCCAGCAGCGCGACATCCTCAGCAGATACGCAGTATTTT
>TRBV9|TRBJ2-1|NA|few
CASSVGDSMDEQFF
TGTGCCAGCAGCGTAGGTGATAGTATGGATGAGCAGTTCTTC
>TRBV29-1|TRBJ1-5|TRBD1|NA
CSVAPGTGNQPQHF
TGCAGCGTTGCCCCCGGGACAGGCAATCAGCCCCAGCATTTT
>TRBV28|TRBJ2-5|TRBD1|few
CASSLTGPGETQYF
TGTGCCAGCAGTCTGACAGGGCCGGGGGAGACCCAGTACTTC
>TRBV20-1|TRBJ2-7|TRBD2|NA
CSARDQRLAGGPTVVEQYF
TGCAGTGCTAGAGACCAACGACTAGCGGGAGGGCCGACGGTCGTCGAGCAGTACTTC
>TRBV20-1|TRBJ2-1|TRBD2|many
CSARDSGLADDNEQFF
TGCAGTGCTAGAGATTCGGGACTAGCGGACGACAATGAGCAGTTCTTC
>TRBV5-1|TRBJ1-2|NA|NA
CASSLGRGGSYGYTF
TGCGCCAGCAGCTTGGGTCGTGGGGGGAGCTATGGCTACACCTTC
>TRBV10-3|TRBJ2-3|TRBD2|once
CAISESPSGSRTDTQYF
TGTGCCATCAGTGAGTCCCCTAGCGGGAGTAGGACAGATACGCAGTATTTT
>TRBV28|TRBJ2-1|TRBD1|NA
CASRIPGQGAGNEQFF
TGTGCCAGCAGGATTCCGGGACAGGGGGCTGGCAATGAGCAGTTCTTC
>TRBV28|TRBJ1-5|NA|NA
CASSPRGQPQHF
TGTGCCAGCAGTCCCAGGGGTCAGCCCCAGCATTTT
>TRBV5-1|TRBJ2-4|TRBD2|NA
CASSERTSRDIQYF
TGCGCCAGCAGCGAACGGACTAGCAGGGACATTCAGTACTTC
>TRBV12-3/TRBV12-4|TRBJ2-3|NA|NA
CASSFVLPRQGGDDTQYF
TGTGCCAGCAGTTTTGTCCTCCCACGACAGGGAGGGGATGATACGCAGTATTTT
>TRBV29-1|TRBJ2-5|TRBD1|NA
CSVHGQGRETQYF
TGCAGCGTCCATGGACAGGGTCGAGAGACCCAGTACTTC
>TRBV6-6|TRBJ2-7|TRBD1|NA
CASRPGQGGRSYEQYF
TGTGCCAGCAGGCCCGGACAGGGGGGCAGGTCCTACGAGCAGTACTTC
>TRBV20-1|TRBJ2-1|TRBD2|once
CSARPTSFPYNEQFF
TGCAGTGCTAGGCCGACTAGCTTCCCCTACAATGAGCAGTTCTTC
>TRBV12-3/TRBV12-4|TRBJ1-6|NA|NA
CASLQSGSNNSPLHF
TGTGCCAGCTTACAGTCGGGGTCAAATAATTCACCCCTCCACTTT